This entry lists 3 T cell receptor beta chains sequenced from one sample in a study of CD8+CD57+ T cells in acquired aplastic anemia. Genomic DNA constituted the template upon which TCR beta VDJ and CDR3 profiling was performed. TCRdb ran MiXCR on the reads and lists one entry per CDR3 protein. Among some 190,000 distinct CDR3 sequences listed, roughly half were seen once. The sample was sorted CD4+, CD8+, or CD8+CD57+ T cells (not recorded which) from PBMCs. Every receptor here comes from a human donor in good health.

V and J are TRBV7-8 and TRBJ1-1, with D possibly matching TRBD1 (6 bases). Germline V CDR1 and CDR2: SGHVS, FQNEAQ. The ends were cut back, 5 bases at V and 7 bases at J, with 11 bases in the middle. The CDR3 covers 12 residues. CDR3: CASSPNRVEAFF. CDR3 coding DNA: TGTGCCAGCAGCCCGAACAGGGTTGAAGCTTTCTTT. Full variable domain (missing parts from reference TRBV7-8 and TRBJ1-1): GAGVSQSPRYKVAKRGQDVALRCDPISGHVSLFWYQQALGQGPEFLTYFQNEAQLDKSGLPSDRFFAERPEGSVSTLKIQRTQQEDSAVYLCASSPNRVEAFFGQGTRLTVV.

This clonotype was seen a handful of times. A much larger clone lies a single base off, so this may be a read error. This chain joins TRBV2 and TRBJ2-7; 13 bases match TRBD2. This CDR3 contains 14 residues. V lost 6 bases, J lost 5 bases, and 4 bases stayed unmatched. CDR1 is SNHLY and CDR2 is FYNNEI in the germline V gene. The CDR3 DNA reads TGTGCCAGCAGACCGACTAGCGGGAGGCACGAGCAGTACTTC. This codes for CASRPTSGRHEQYF.

The chain joins TRBV24-1 to TRBJ1-2, with TRBD1 matching 9 bases. J was trimmed by 3 bases and V by 11 bases; bases with no gene match: 9. The CDR3 is 14 residues long. Germline V gives CDR1 KGHDR, CDR2 SFDVKD. The CDR3 loop reads CASKGTGTYYGYTF. CDR3 DNA: TGTGCCAGCAAAGGGACAGGGACCTACTATGGCTACACCTTC.